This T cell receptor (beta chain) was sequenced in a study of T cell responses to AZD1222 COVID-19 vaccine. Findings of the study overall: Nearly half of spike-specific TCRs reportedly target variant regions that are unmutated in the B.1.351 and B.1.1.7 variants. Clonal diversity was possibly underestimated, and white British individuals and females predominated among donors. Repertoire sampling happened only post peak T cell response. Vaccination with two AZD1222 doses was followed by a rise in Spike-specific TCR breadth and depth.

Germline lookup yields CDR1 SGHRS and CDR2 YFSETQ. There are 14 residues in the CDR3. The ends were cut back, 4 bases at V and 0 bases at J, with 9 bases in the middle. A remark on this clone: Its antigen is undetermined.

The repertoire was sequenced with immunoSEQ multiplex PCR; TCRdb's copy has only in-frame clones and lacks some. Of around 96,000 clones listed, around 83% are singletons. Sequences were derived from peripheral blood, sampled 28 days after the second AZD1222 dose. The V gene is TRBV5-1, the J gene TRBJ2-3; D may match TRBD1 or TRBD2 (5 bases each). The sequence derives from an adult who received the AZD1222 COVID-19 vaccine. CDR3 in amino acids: CASSRDLSTDTQYF. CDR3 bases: TGCGCCAGCAGCAGGGACCTTAGCACAGATACGCAGTATTTT.